Listed below are T cell receptor beta chains from one sample, sequenced in a study of blood T cell repertoires in COVID-19. Assay used: immunoSEQ multiplex PCR; TCRdb lists only in-frame clones, some missing. The sample lists 35,000 to 40,000 clones, 87% occurring once. The sequenced sample consisted of peripheral blood. Receptors originate from a human donor in a cohort sampled during active COVID-19. The CDR3 runs from the conserved cysteine through the conserved F or W. The D gene is left open where the match is weak. The size of a clone is reported for some rows only, either as once, few or many, or as a class for expanded clones.

clone_size j_call d_call v_call cdr3_nt cdr3_aa
. TRBJ1-5 TRBD1 TRBV3-1/TRBV3-2 TGTGCCAGCAGCCCTGGGACAGGGGTTAATCAGCCCCAGCATTTT CASSPGTGVNQPQHF
. TRBJ1-5 . TRBV3-1/TRBV3-2 TGTGCCAGCAGCCAAGGTTTCGATCAGCCCCAGCATTTT CASSQGFDQPQHF
. TRBJ1-2 TRBD1 TRBV7-8 TGTGCCAGCAATCCGGGGACAGGGAATTATGGCTACACCTTC CASNPGTGNYGYTF
. TRBJ2-3 . TRBV7-3 TGTGCCAGCAGCTTAACGCGTGAGGACACAGATACGCAGTATTTT CASSLTREDTDTQYF
. TRBJ2-7 TRBD1 TRBV7-2 TGTGCCAGCAGCTTAACCTCTGCGACAGGGCTAAGATACTCCTACGAGCAGTACTTC CASSLTSATGLRYSYEQYF
. TRBJ2-3 TRBD2 TRBV3-1/TRBV3-2 TGTGCCAGCAGCCAAACTAGCGGAGCTAGCACAGATACGCAGTATTTT CASSQTSGASTDTQYF
. TRBJ2-1 TRBD2 TRBV5-1 TGCGCCAGCAGCTTAGCGGGGGGGACCAATGAGCAGTTCTTC CASSLAGGTNEQFF
. TRBJ1-2 . TRBV4-1 TGCGCCAGCAGCCATCTACCACAGGGAACCTATGGCTACACCTTC CASSHLPQGTYGYTF
. TRBJ1-2 TRBD1 TRBV5-1 TGCGCCAGCAGCTTGGAACAGGGGGTTGGCTACACCTTC CASSLEQGVGYTF
. TRBJ2-3 . TRBV18 TGTGCCAGCTCACCACGACAACCAAGCACAGATACGCAGTATTTT CASSPRQPSTDTQYF
. TRBJ2-1 TRBD2 TRBV4-3 TGCGCCAGCAGCCAGACTAGCGGGGTCTACTCCTACAATGAGCAGTTCTTC CASSQTSGVYSYNEQFF
. TRBJ2-1 TRBD1 TRBV5-6 TGTGCCAGCAGTTCAATCCAGGGGGCATCCTACAATGAGCAGTTCTTC CASSSIQGASYNEQFF
. TRBJ2-5 . TRBV27 TGTGCCAGCAGTTCGGAGTCGTGGTCGGAGACCCAGTACTTC CASSSESWSETQYF
. TRBJ1-4 . TRBV2 TGTGCCAGCAGTCAACAGGGCCCGGGCGAAAAACTGTTTTTT CASSQQGPGEKLFF
. TRBJ2-3 . TRBV6-1 TGTGCCAGCAGTGAATCGGTAGGGGGTAGAGATACGCAGTATTTT CASSESVGGRDTQYF
. TRBJ2-2 . TRBV19 TGTGCCAGTAGTTCAGGGGCGTGGAGCACCGGGGAGCTGTTTTTT CASSSGAWSTGELFF
. TRBJ2-2 TRBD2 TRBV6-2/TRBV6-3 TGTGCCAGCAGTTACGGGACTAGCGGGGTCAGTACCGGGGAGCTGTTTTTT CASSYGTSGVSTGELFF
. TRBJ1-4 . TRBV2 TGTGCCAGCAGTGAAGCAGGGGAAAACGGTGAAAAACTGTTTTTT CASSEAGENGEKLFF
once TRBJ2-3 TRBD2 TRBV27 TGTGCCAGCAGTTTCACCCCGACTAGCGGGAGGGCCCATGCGCAGTATTTT CASSFTPTSGRAHAQYF
. TRBJ2-1 . TRBV6-4 TGTGCCAGCGGCCGGGACTCCAACAATGAGCAGTTCTTC CASGRDSNNEQFF